This T cell receptor beta chain was captured by sequencing in a study of OX40 agonist ivuxolimab in advanced cancers. The study in broad terms: Ivuxolimab was an agonistic, fully human IgG2 monoclonal antibody directed against OX40 (CD134), a costimulatory receptor. Intravenous ivuxolimab was administered to patients every 2 weeks at six dose levels: 0.01, 0.1, 0.3, 1.5, 3 and 10 mg/kg. Of the roughly 53 patients in dose escalation, about 20 had hepatocellular carcinoma, around 15 had melanoma, 9 had renal cell carcinoma and 9 had head and neck cancer. In the dose-escalation cohort, more than 80% of patients were male, and the mean age was approximately 60 years with a range of roughly 23 to 79. Patients were allowed to have had prior anti-PD-1, anti-PD-L1 or anti-CTLA-4 therapy, and 40% to 45% of the dose-escalation patients had previously received checkpoint inhibitors. Partial responses occurred in three dose-escalation patients: two with cutaneous melanoma and one with hepatocellular carcinoma. The purpose of peripheral TCRbeta sequencing was to test whether ivuxolimab changed TCR sequence diversity and led to clonal T-cell expansion. The monotherapy dose-escalation portion (N ≈ 52 patients) of the phase I ivuxolimab trial is reported in the paper. What the authors observed across the whole study: On average, CD8+ T cells showed more expanded clones than CD4+ T cells after ivuxolimab. Clonal expansion of both CD4+ and CD8+ blood T cells was observed from baseline to week 6 at doses 0.1 to 3.0 mg/kg. In the 0.1-3.0 mg/kg groups, partial responders had among the lowest normalized peripheral clonal expansion, particularly in CD8+ T cells. Low levels of normalized T-cell clonal expansion were also shown by some nonresponding patients. The antigen specificity of the peripheral T cells that underwent clonal expansion was not determined.

A note on this clone: Its antigen has not been determined. One base away there is no much larger clone; base qualities are not given.

Genomic DNA was extracted from sorted cells for sequencing of the TCRbeta CDR3 region. The immunoSEQ Assay was used to sequence the TCRbeta CDR3 regions. The clones in this table, taken by TCRdb from immuneACCESS, are in-frame only. Not every clone is retained; where verified, under half of the shortfall comes from an unresolved V gene, and the cause of the rest is unknown. The sample table contains around 9,900 clones; only one count was recorded for approximately 71% of them. The ten largest clones add up to around 26% of the sample. The trial excluded patients who had a history of autoimmune disease or who were on systemic immunosuppression. In every dose cohort, peripheral blood was drawn for TCR sequencing at baseline, cycle 4 day 1, and cycle 7 day 1. Samples were obtained from an open-label, multicenter, first-in-human phase I dose-escalation trial of ivuxolimab. Adults with locally advanced or metastatic head and neck squamous cell, hepatocellular, melanoma or renal cell carcinoma were enrolled in the trial. Before TCR sequencing, CD4+ and CD8+ T cells were separately sorted from peripheral blood.

The receptor was derived from an adult with an advanced solid tumor such as melanoma, head and neck, liver or kidney cancer. This material consisted of CD4+ or CD8+ T cells sorted from blood, taken in a trial of the OX40 agonist ivuxolimab.

The DNA reads TGTGCAAGTCGCTTAGGCACCTTCTCTGGAAACACCATATATTTT. The encoded protein is CASRLGTFSGNTIYF. The rearranged chain carries TRBV12-2 and TRBJ1-3. TRBV12-2 is labeled a pseudogene. Its CDR3 holds 15 amino acids, cysteine through phenylalanine. The sequence is cut down to CDR3 DNA, 45 bases in frame from base 1.